A single sample gave rise to the 25 T cell receptor beta chains below, sequenced in a study of shared clonotypes between healthy human individuals. Repertoires were generated with immunoSEQ multiplex PCR, while TCRdb's copy carries only in-frame clones and drops some. The data show about a million clones, with under 80% seen just once and roughly 1.5% held by the top ten. Sequenced sample: memory CD4+ T cells sorted from blood. Subset indicated: CD45RA-negative fraction. These receptors originate from a man between 18 and 35 years old in good health.

This rearrangement joins TRBV5-1 to TRBJ1-2; D unclear. Germline assignment: CDR1 SGHRS and CDR2 YFSETQ. Trimming pared 4 bases from V and 8 bases from J, leaving 18 bases between. The CDR3 covers 14 residues. The DNA of the CDR3 is TGCGCCAGCAGCCCGGGCCCGACCCCCGGAGGCTACACCTTC. This gives the protein CASSPGPTPGGYTF.

Points on this clone: This same CDR3 is encoded by further DNA sequences in the sample. The J gene is TRBJ1-1, the V gene TRBV9; 8 nucleotides agree with TRBD1. Germline V CDR1 and CDR2: SGDLS, YYNGEE. J gave up 5 bases and V 2 bases, and 5 bases lay outside the gene matches. The CDR3 totals 14 residues. The CDR3 loop is CASSVGQGNTEAFF. In DNA form, the CDR3 reads TGTGCCAGCAGCGTCGGACAGGGTAATACTGAAGCTTTCTTT.

The J gene is TRBJ1-5, the V gene TRBV4-2; D is perhaps TRBD1 (6 bases). CDR3 length: 16 amino acids. V dropped 0 bases and J dropped 6 bases, with 15 bases sitting between them. Germline CDR1 is LGHNA and CDR2 is YNFKEQ. CDR3 sequence (DNA): TGTGCCAGCAGCCAAGATCTGTCAGGGGAAAGTCAGCCCCAGCATTTT. The encoded protein is CASSQDLSGESQPQHF.

In DNA, the CDR3 is TGTGCCAGCAGCTCGGTTGCCAGCACAGATACGCAGTATTTT. This codes for CASSSVASTDTQYF. V is TRBV13 and J is TRBJ2-3, with D unresolved. V lost 4 bases and J lost 0, with 8 bases in between. Germline values: CDR1 PRHDT, CDR2 FYEKMQ (reference sequence). The CDR3 contains 14 residues.

V and J are TRBV30 and TRBJ1-2, with D tentatively TRBD1 (6 bases). Trimming took off 0 bases at V and 3 bases at J, with 8 bases between the two ends. This CDR3 comprises 13 residues. The germline gives CDR1 GTSNPN, CDR2 SVGIG (reference sequence). The CDR3 nucleotides are TGTGCCTGGAGTGTAGGGGGGTACTATGGCTACACCTTC. This sequence encodes CAWSVGGYYGYTF.

V and J are TRBV7-2 and TRBJ2-2, with D possibly matching TRBD1 (6 bases). Germline V gene lookup returns CDR1 SGHTA and CDR2 FQGNSA. V was cut by 5 bases and J by 7 bases, with 14 bases left in between. The CDR3 sequence is 14 residues long. CDR3 bases: TGTGCCAGCAGCCCCCGACAGGTCTTCGGGGAGCTGTTTTTT. It encodes CASSPRQVFGELFF.

J is TRBJ1-2 and V is TRBV10-3; D may be TRBD1 (5 bases). The CDR3 contains 12 residues. Trimming removed 6 bases at V and 7 bases at J, with 12 bases between. CDR1 and CDR2 (germline): ENHRY, SYGVKD. CDR3 region: CAIRPTDGGYTF. In nucleotides, the CDR3 is TGTGCCATCAGACCGACAGACGGTGGCTACACCTTC.

Worth noting for this clone: At the DNA level, this CDR3 is encoded by other sequences in the same sample as well. The gene calls are TRBV5-1 and TRBJ2-7; 7 bases are a match to TRBD2. With 0 bases clipped from V and 0 bases from J, the junction kept 3 bases outside the gene matches. The CDR3 is made up of 15 amino acids. The germline CDR1 and CDR2 sequences are SGHRS and YFSETQ. The CDR3 DNA reads TGCGCCAGCAGCTTGGTTAGCGGGTCCTCCTACGAGCAGTACTTC. It specifies CASSLVSGSSYEQYF. The entire variable domain, with the rest obtained from reference TRBV5-1 and TRBJ2-7, is as follows: KAGVTQTPRYLIKTRGQQVTLSCSPISGHRSVSWYQQTPGQGLQFLFEYFSETQRNKGNFPGRFSGRQFSNSRSEMNVSTLELGDSALYLCASSLVSGSSYEQYFGPGTRLTVT.

The chain employs TRBV4-1 and TRBJ2-3; TRBD2 aligns across 12 bases. This CDR3 region has 16 residues. Germline V gives CDR1 MGHRA, CDR2 YSYEKL. The trim removed 1 base at V and 2 bases at J, leaving 1 base unmatched. This CDR3 is CASSQGLAGATDTQYF. The CDR3 DNA follows: TGCGCCAGCAGCCAAGGACTAGCGGGAGCCACAGATACGCAGTATTTT.

This clone showed up just a few times. The gene calls are TRBV5-1 and TRBJ2-7, with D perhaps matching TRBD2 (5 bases). The CDR3 extends over 16 amino acids. Germline V gene lookup returns CDR1 SGHRS and CDR2 YFSETQ. Trimming removed 0 bases at V and 0 bases at J, with 13 bases between. CDR3 in DNA: TGCGCCAGCAGCTTGGGAGGACTTAAAAGCTCCTACGAGCAGTACTTC. Amino acids: CASSLGGLKSSYEQYF.

V usage is TRBV28 and J usage is TRBJ1-2; possible D gene TRBD1, 6 bases. The germline CDR1 and CDR2 sequences are MDHEN and SYDVKM. V lost 5 bases and J 5 bases, leaving 15 bases between the germline ends. The CDR3 is made up of 14 amino acids. CDR3 region: CASSTSGAPYGYTF. The CDR3 coding sequence is TGTGCCAGCAGTACGTCAGGGGCCCCTTATGGCTACACCTTC.

The chain carries TRBV19 and TRBJ1-5; D perhaps matches TRBD1 (5 bases). Germline V gives CDR1 LNHDA, CDR2 SQIVND (reference sequence). This CDR3 region has 14 residues. V shed 10 bases and J shed 2 bases, with 15 bases lying between them. In DNA, the CDR3 is TGTGCCACCACCGGGGGGTGGGGCAATCAGCCCCAGCATTTT. Its protein product is CATTGGWGNQPQHF.

The genes are TRBV6-1 and TRBJ1-2, with a weak D call TRBD1 (5 bases). The germline V gene has CDR1 MNHNS and CDR2 SASEGT. The ends were cut back, 6 bases at V and 0 bases at J, with 14 bases in the middle. The CDR3 covers 15 residues. This chain's CDR3 is CASSLIAGTNYGYTF. In DNA, the CDR3 is TGTGCCAGCAGCCTAATCGCAGGGACTAACTATGGCTACACCTTC.

The genes are TRBV6-1 and TRBJ2-5; 9 positions agree with TRBD2. V lost 4 bases to trimming and J lost 11 bases; unmatched junction nucleotides: 5. CDR3 length: 12 amino acids. Germline assignment: CDR1 MNHNS and CDR2 SASEGT. The CDR3 sequence is CASSGISGRQYF. DNA of the CDR3: TGTGCCAGCAGTGGGATTAGCGGGAGACAGTACTTC.

This clone was recorded once. The V and J genes are TRBV5-1 and TRBJ2-7; D is unclear. This CDR3 spans 15 amino acids. Germline lookup yields CDR1 SGHRS and CDR2 YFSETQ. Trimming took off 3 bases at V and 0 bases at J, with 13 bases between the two ends. In nucleotides, the CDR3 is TGCGCCAGCAGCTCCGGTTATTTAAGCTCCTACGAGCAGTACTTC. It translates to CASSSGYLSSYEQYF.

V gene TRBV5-6 combines with J gene TRBJ1-6; D is ambiguous. Germline CDR1 reads SGHDT; CDR2 reads YYEEEE. The CDR3 totals 13 residues. The V end lost 3 bases, the J end lost 9 bases, and 10 bases lay between the germline ends. In DNA form, the CDR3 reads TGTGCCAGCAGCTCGAGTTCAAGTTCACCCCTCCACTTT. This translates into CASSSSSSSPLHF.

The CDR3 sequence is CASCDSVERGLETQYF. CDR3 bases: TGTGCCAGCTGCGATTCGGTCGAGCGGGGGTTAGAGACCCAGTACTTC. The gene calls are TRBV7-2 and TRBJ2-5, with 8 bases that match TRBD2. Germline V gene data show CDR1 as SGHTA and CDR2 as FQGNSA. The CDR3 consists of 16 residues. V gave up 8 bases and J gave up 4 bases; unmatched junction bases: 15.

The chain uses TRBV11-3 and TRBJ2-6; 10 nucleotides match TRBD1. Per the germline V gene, CDR1 is SGHNT and CDR2 is YENEEA. The CDR3 contains 17 residues. After removal of 6 bases from V and 1 base from J, the junction contained 6 bases not matched to a gene. The CDR3 DNA reads TGTGCCAGCAGTACCGGGACAGGGGCGTCTGGGGCCAACGTCCTGACTTTC. Amino acid sequence: CASSTGTGASGANVLTF.

The chain uses TRBV11-2 and TRBJ2-5; TRBD2 aligns across 10 bases. CDR1 is SGHAT and CDR2 is FQNNGV in the germline V gene. Unmatched junction bases numbered 8, after V lost 6 bases and J lost 4 bases. The CDR3 is 15 amino acids. DNA of the CDR3: TGTGCCAGCAGTTTTAGCGGGGGGCCGCGAGAGACCCAGTACTTC. Protein product: CASSFSGGPRETQYF.

To note about this clone: Additional DNA sequences in this sample encode the identical CDR3. The gene calls are TRBV9 and TRBJ2-3; D is uncertain. CDR3 length: 12 amino acids. The V end lost 3 bases, the J end lost 2 bases, and 4 bases lay between the germline ends. The germline V gene has CDR1 SGDLS and CDR2 YYNGEE. The CDR3 nucleotides are TGTGCCAGCAGCGAAACCACAGATACGCAGTATTTT. It translates to CASSETTDTQYF.

The count of this clone is one. The genes are TRBV10-1 and TRBJ2-7; D unresolved. The V gene's germline CDR1 is WNHNN and CDR2 SYGVQD (reference sequence). The CDR3 extends over 9 amino acids. Trimming removed 4 bases at V and 6 bases at J, with 1 base between. CDR3 coding DNA: TGCGCCAGCAGTGGCGAGCAGTACTTC. Translated, it gives CASSGEQYF.

The count of this clone is one. V is TRBV7-2 and J is TRBJ1-2; no definite D call. There are 18 residues in the CDR3. Trimming removed 6 bases at V and 2 bases at J, with 25 bases between. Germline lookup yields CDR1 SGHTA and CDR2 FQGNSA. CDR3 DNA: TGTGCCAGCAGATTTAGTGGCACGGGCCAGTACCCCAACTATGGCTACACCTTC. Its protein is CASRFSGTGQYPNYGYTF.

This chain joins TRBV10-3 and TRBJ2-2; D perhaps matches TRBD2 (6 bases). Trimming left V 6 bases short and J 6 bases short, with 23 bases between. The CDR3 spans 17 residues. The V gene's germline CDR1 is ENHRY and CDR2 SYGVKD. The chain's CDR3 is CAIREGRNSGAPGELFF. DNA of the CDR3: TGTGCCATCAGGGAGGGGCGAAATTCGGGAGCCCCCGGGGAGCTGTTTTTT.

The V gene is TRBV29-1, the J gene TRBJ2-7; D may be TRBD1 (6 bases). CDR1 is SQVTM and CDR2 is ANQGSEA in the germline V gene. The CDR3 contains 11 residues. Between the trimmed V and J ends, which lost 7 bases and 9 bases, there was a span of 16 bases. The CDR3 coding sequence is TGCAGCGCCGGGGTTGACAGGTCGCAGTACTTC. Translating gives CSAGVDRSQYF.

The genes are TRBV19 and TRBJ1-5; weak D call: TRBD1 (5 bases). Germline V CDR1 and CDR2: LNHDA, SQIVND (reference sequence). This CDR3 comprises 15 residues. V was clipped by 4 bases and J by 0 bases, with 10 bases between them. The CDR3 reads CASSRSGDSNQPQHF. DNA for the CDR3: TGTGCCAGTAGTAGGTCGGGGGATAGCAATCAGCCCCAGCATTTT.